This TCR beta chain derives from a study of T cell repertoires in cytomegalovirus infection. This clonotype was observed a few times. TCRdb recomputed calls from the reads with MiXCR, one row per CDR3 protein. The data show 80,000 to 130,000 distinct CDR3 sequences, about a quarter seen once. The source material was CD8+ T cells from PBMCs. The sequence was obtained from a human donor in good health (CMV status not recorded). Some clones in this sample may be carry-over from other donors' samples.

The chain's CDR3 is CASSPSPSNQPQHF. The CDR3 bases are TGTGCCAGCAGCCCTTCTCCTAGCAATCAGCCCCAGCATTTT. The chain links TRBV7-2 to TRBJ1-5, with no clear D. Trimming cost V 5 bases and J 0 bases, with 8 bases left between them. The germline V gene encodes CDR1 SGHTA and CDR2 FQGNSA. The CDR3 runs 14 residues.